The present T cell receptor (beta chain) was sequenced within a study of T cells in Graves' hyperthyroidism and ophthalmopathy. What was amplified from RNA transcripts were TCR beta CDR3 regions. First-round RT-PCR of the TCR CDR3 relied on the HTBI primer set. Via MiXCR, TCRdb re-called the multiplex PCR reads, giving one row per CDR3 protein. The data show some 720,000 distinct CDR3 sequences, roughly 17% seen once. This clonotype has a handful of counts. Germline CDR1 LNHDA, CDR2 SQIVND (reference sequence). V lost 4 bases, J lost 0 bases, and 15 bases lay in between. This CDR3 comprises 16 residues.

V usage is TRBV19 and J usage is TRBJ2-5; D gene unclear. The sequenced material came from blood. The TCR comes from a man between 18 and 29 years old with Graves' hyperthyroidism. As DNA, the CDR3 is TGTGCCAGTAGTACAAGGGTAAGGGATTACCAAGAGACCCAGTACTTC. It is translated as CASSTRVRDYQETQYF.